What follows are 7 T cell receptor beta chains derived from one specimen sequenced in a study of beta chain features in type 1 diabetes. Since all of the isolated RNA was reverse transcribed, expressed TCRB transcripts were what got sequenced. Sequencing used immunoSEQ multiplex PCR; TCRdb keeps in-frame clones, though not all of them. This table has some 330,000 clones, approximately 10% appearing once. The material sequenced was naive CD4+ T cells from blood. Receptors originate from a woman aged 25 to 39 in good health.

J is TRBJ1-1 and V is TRBV6-5; 9 nucleotides line up with TRBD1. J was trimmed by 8 bases and V by 0 bases; bases with no gene match: 10. The CDR3 totals 16 residues. The germline gives CDR1 MNHEY, CDR2 SVGAGI. The CDR3 bases are TGTGCCAGCAGTTACTCGATAGGACAGGGGCGCCGGGAAGCTTTCTTT. This codes for CASSYSIGQGRREAFF.

This clone was recorded a few times. V is TRBV19 and J is TRBJ2-1; 8 bases match TRBD2. V gave up 5 bases and J gave up 8 bases; unmatched junction bases: 11. The CDR3 spans 15 residues. CDR1 and CDR2 from the germline V gene are LNHDA and SQIVND (reference sequence). The CDR3 DNA is TGTGCCAGTAGTGATCCGGGACTAGTGATCGATGAGCAGTTCTTC. Translating it yields CASSDPGLVIDEQFF.

V usage is TRBV7-3 and J usage is TRBJ2-1; 13 nucleotides align to TRBD2. Germline V lookup: CDR1 SGHTA, CDR2 FQGTGA. The CDR3 is 20 residues long. With 5 bases clipped from V and 7 bases from J, the junction kept 20 bases outside the gene matches. CDR3 residues: CASSRTAPRTSGSLRNEQFF. CDR3 DNA: TGTGCCAGCAGCCGGACAGCCCCTCGGACTAGCGGGAGTTTAAGGAATGAGCAGTTCTTC. The complete variable domain, with remaining parts taken from reference TRBV7-3 and TRBJ2-1, reads GAGVSQTPSNKVTEKGKYVELRCDPISGHTALYWYRQSLGQGPEFLIYFQGTGAADDSGLPNDRFFAVRPEGSVSTLKIQRTERGDSAVYLCASSRTAPRTSGSLRNEQFFGPGTRLTVL.

This clone was recorded a few times. V and J are TRBV27 and TRBJ2-5; 9 bases match TRBD2. CDR1 and CDR2 (germline): MNHEY, SMNVEV (reference sequence). The CDR3 contains 14 residues. V shed 10 bases, J shed 5 bases, and the junction held 11 bases outside the gene matches. The CDR3 protein is CATGSSGSRETQYF. The DNA for the CDR3 is TGTGCCACCGGGAGTAGCGGGAGCAGGGAGACCCAGTACTTC.

The chain links TRBV7-9 to TRBJ1-2, with 7 bases identical to TRBD1. There are 14 residues in the CDR3. J lost 7 bases, V lost 3 bases, and 8 bases had no gene match. Per germline, CDR1 SEHNR and CDR2 FQNEAQ (reference sequence). CDR3 DNA sequence: TGTGCCAGCAGCTTCGACAGGGAGGCGAGTGGCTACACCTTC. Translated, it gives CASSFDREASGYTF.

The chain combines TRBV7-8 with TRBJ1-2; possible D gene TRBD1, 5 bases. The V gene's germline CDR1 is SGHVS and CDR2 FQNEAQ. Between the trimmed V and J ends, which lost 2 bases and 7 bases, there was a span of 17 bases. The CDR3 sequence is 15 residues long. DNA of the CDR3: TGTGCCAGCAGCTTACGTTACGTGGGGCCCTCTGGCTACACCTTC. It encodes CASSLRYVGPSGYTF.

V usage is TRBV19 and J usage is TRBJ2-3, with a tentative D call TRBD2 (5 bases). The germline CDR1 and CDR2 sequences are LNHDA and SQIVND (reference sequence). The CDR3 loop spans 16 amino acids. V was trimmed by 5 bases and J by 3 bases, leaving 18 bases between them. CDR3 protein: CASSAPRGWSTDTQYF. As DNA, the CDR3 is TGTGCCAGTAGTGCCCCCCGAGGGTGGTCGACAGATACGCAGTATTTT.